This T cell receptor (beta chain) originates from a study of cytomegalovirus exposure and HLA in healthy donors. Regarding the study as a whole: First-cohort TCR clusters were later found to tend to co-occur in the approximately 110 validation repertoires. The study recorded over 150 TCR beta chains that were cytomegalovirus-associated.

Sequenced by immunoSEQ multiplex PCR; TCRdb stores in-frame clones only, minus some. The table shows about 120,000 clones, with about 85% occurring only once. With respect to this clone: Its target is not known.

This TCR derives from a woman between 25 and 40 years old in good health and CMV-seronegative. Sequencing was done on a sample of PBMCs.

The CDR3 reads CATSRNMKIYSNQPQHF. CDR3 DNA sequence: TGTGCCACCAGCAGAAACATGAAGATTTATAGCAATCAGCCCCAGCATTTT. The rearrangement joins TRBV15 to TRBJ1-5; no firm D call. The V gene's germline CDR1 is LNHNV and CDR2 YYDKDF (reference sequence). Deletions cut 2 bases from V and 0 bases from J, with 14 bases between. The CDR3 is 17 residues long.